The entry that follows covers one T cell receptor (beta chain) sequence. The data were taken from a study of blood T cell repertoires in COVID-19. The CDR3 has 15 residues. Germline CDR1 GTSNPN, CDR2 SVGIG (reference sequence). V trimming: 2 bases; J trimming: 5 bases; junction bases outside the gene matches: 8. This table comes from immunoSEQ multiplex PCR, and its TCRdb copy is limited to in-frame clones, with some not included. The table lists some 170,000 clones, more than 85% of them singletons. The sequencing input was PBMCs or T cells enriched from blood (not recorded which). The receptor was isolated from a human donor with acute COVID-19. The donor label of this sample is uncertain. This rearrangement joins TRBV30 to TRBJ2-1; 8 bases align to TRBD2. In DNA form, the CDR3 reads TGTGCCTGGAGTCGGGTAGCGGGGAACGACAATGAGCAGTTCTTC. Amino acid sequence: CAWSRVAGNDNEQFF.